Below are 26 T cell receptor beta chains sequenced from a single sample in a study of cytomegalovirus exposure and HLA in healthy donors (dated by TCRdb to the late 2010s). The protocol used for the library was the immunoSEQ multiplex PCR assay. For the multiplex PCR, a mixture combining 60 forward primers for TCR Vbeta segments and 13 reverse primers for TCR Jbeta segments was used. TCRdb carries this immuneACCESS record with in-frame sequences only. Its versions omit some clonotypes, under half of them owing to an unresolved V gene in the studies checked, with the rest unexplained. This sample lists around 230,000 clones; 78% were detected once. The ten top clones hold approximately 0.49% of the sample. Specimen: PBMCs. Every receptor here comes from a boy aged 5-17 years in good health and CMV-seronegative.

V is TRBV2 and J is TRBJ1-2; a weak D match, TRBD1 (6 bases). This CDR3 is built from 14 residues. The germline V and J ends were trimmed by 4 bases and 6 bases, with 15 bases remaining between them. In germline, CDR1 is SNHLY, CDR2 FYNNEI. The CDR3 is CASSVGGKVDGYTF. DNA of the CDR3: TGTGCCAGCAGTGTAGGGGGAAAGGTGGATGGCTACACCTTC.

This clone was recorded a few times. CDR3 sequence reads: CAWSAGTTDTQYF. The CDR3 DNA follows: TGTGCCTGGAGTGCGGGTACCACAGATACGCAGTATTTT. The chain links TRBV30 to TRBJ2-3; D is unclear. This CDR3 has 13 residues. The germline gives CDR1 GTSNPN, CDR2 SVGIG (reference sequence). The V end was cut by 1 base, the J end by 2 bases, with 7 bases between.

The V and J genes are TRBV4-1 and TRBJ1-2, with D unresolved. Trimming took off 2 bases at V and 2 bases at J, with 15 bases between the two ends. Germline V lookup: CDR1 MGHRA, CDR2 YSYEKL. The CDR3 loop spans 16 amino acids. The CDR3 DNA reads as TGCGCCAGCAGCCAACTGCTCACGAGGGAGAACTATGGCTACACCTTC. Protein sequence: CASSQLLTRENYGYTF.

The chain recombines TRBV5-4 with TRBJ2-3, with 15 bases fitting TRBD2. This CDR3 spans 16 amino acids. Losses at the gene ends were 4 bases for V and 4 bases for J; bases not matched to a gene: 4. CDR1 is SGHNT, CDR2 YYREEE, per germline (reference sequence). DNA for the CDR3: TGTGCCAGCAGCACGGGACTAGCGGGAGGATCAGATACGCAGTATTTT. Protein: CASSTGLAGGSDTQYF.

This clone was found a few times. This chain connects TRBV30 to TRBJ1-1; tentative D call: TRBD1 (5 bases). The germline V gene has CDR1 GTSNPN and CDR2 SVGIG (reference sequence). The CDR3 has 13 amino acids. Trimming left V 0 bases short and J 8 bases short, with 13 bases between. CDR3 nucleotides: TGTGCCTGGAGTGTTGGGGGGTTGGGAGAAGCTTTCTTT. It specifies CAWSVGGLGEAFF.

The CDR3 DNA is TGTGCCTGGAGTGCGACAGGGGTGAACTATGGCTACACCTTC. Translating gives CAWSATGVNYGYTF. The V and J genes are TRBV30 and TRBJ1-2; 8 bases are a match to TRBD1. The J segment lost 2 bases and the V segment lost 1 base, leaving 3 bases of the junction unmatched. The CDR3 extends over 14 amino acids. Germline lookup yields CDR1 GTSNPN and CDR2 SVGIG (reference sequence).

The CDR3 nucleotides read TGTGCCAGCAGCAACGGCGCGGGCTACGAGCAGTACTTC. Encoded protein: CASSNGAGYEQYF. The V gene is TRBV6-5, the J gene TRBJ2-5, with D tentatively TRBD2 (5 bases). The J call may not be correct, given that the DNA end is closer to TRBJ2-7. Germline V gives CDR1 MNHEY, CDR2 SVGAGI. This CDR3 comprises 13 residues.

This chain uses TRBV19 with TRBJ2-7; TRBD1 aligns across 10 bases. The germline gives CDR1 LNHDA, CDR2 SQIVND (reference sequence). The CDR3 loop spans 15 amino acids. Trimming cost V 6 bases and J 1 base; bases outside gene matches: 6. CDR3 DNA: TGTGCCAGTAGCCCGGGACAGGGGCGATCCTACGAGCAGTACTTC. This sequence encodes CASSPGQGRSYEQYF.

The chain couples TRBV6-1 to TRBJ2-7; 10 nucleotides agree with TRBD2. This CDR3 is 15 amino acids long. The ends lost 4 bases at V and 6 bases at J; junction bases unmatched: 9. In germline, CDR1 is MNHNS, CDR2 SASEGT. As DNA, the CDR3 is TGTGCCAGCAGTGCGCCTAGCGGGAGCTCCCTCGAGCAGTACTTC. Its translation is CASSAPSGSSLEQYF.

A remark on this clone: Germline is not matched at one junction end, which may reflect a read error. The chain joins TRBV7-7 to TRBJ2-1; 9 nucleotides line up with TRBD1. The CDR3 has 13 residues. Germline V gene sequence: CDR1 SSHAT, CDR2 FNYEAQ (reference sequence). The CDR3 loop reads CASSLGTGSEQFF. The DNA for the CDR3 is TGTGCTAGCAGTCTCGGGACAGGGAGCGAGCAGTTCTTC.

The rearrangement links TRBV23-1 to TRBJ1-6; no firm D call. TRBV23-1 is recorded as an ORF, its role being uncertain. This CDR3 spans 20 amino acids. Trimming cost V 6 bases and J 0 bases, with 24 bases left between them. CDR3 amino acids: CASRAVGNRDPNSYNSPLHF. DNA of the CDR3: TGCGCCAGCAGGGCGGTAGGGAACCGGGATCCAAACTCCTATAATTCACCCCTCCACTTT.

The V gene is TRBV29-1, the J gene TRBJ2-1; a possible D gene is TRBD1 (5 bases). This CDR3 is 11 amino acids long. V shed 5 bases and J shed 7 bases, with 9 bases lying between them. Germline V gene data show CDR1 as SQVTM and CDR2 as ANQGSEA. The CDR3 nucleotides read TGCAGCGTTCCGAAGGGGAATGAGCAGTTCTTC. Translated: CSVPKGNEQFF.

The chain has TRBV10-3 and TRBJ2-5; D gene unclear. The end of the DNA fits TRBJ2-7 better, so the J call may be wrong. The length of the CDR3 is 12 residues. CDR1 is ENHRY, CDR2 SYGVKD, per germline. The chain's CDR3 is CAISSKLYEQYF. CDR3 coding DNA: TGTGCCATCAGTTCCAAGCTTTACGAGCAGTACTTC.

For this clone: One junction end does not reproduce the germline sequence, and a read error may be involved. The V gene is TRBV7-7, the J gene TRBJ2-5; D is uncertain. Germline V gene data show CDR1 as SSHAT and CDR2 as FNYEAQ (reference sequence). The length of the CDR3 is 13 residues. CDR3 region: CASSPRHGETQYF. CDR3 nucleotide sequence: TGTGCTAGCAGCCCGAGACACGGAGAGACCCAGTACTTC.

This clone has only a few counts. Other DNA sequences in this sample translate to the same CDR3. The chain has TRBV9 and TRBJ1-2; D is possibly TRBD1 (6 bases). V was shortened by 1 base and J by 5 bases, with 9 bases between the two germline ends. This CDR3 has 13 amino acids. Germline lookup yields CDR1 SGDLS and CDR2 YYNGEE. The CDR3 loop reads CASSVQQGYGYTF. The CDR3 nucleotides are TGTGCCAGCAGCGTACAACAGGGATATGGCTACACCTTC.

The J gene is TRBJ2-5, the V gene TRBV11-2, with 7 bases aligning to TRBD2. The CDR3 runs 15 residues. V was clipped by 5 bases and J by 5 bases; unmatched bases: 11. CDR1 is SGHAT, CDR2 FQNNGV, per germline. As DNA, the CDR3 is TGTGCCAGCAGCCCCGGGGGGACGGTTGAGGAGACCCAGTACTTC. Its protein is CASSPGGTVEETQYF.

J is TRBJ2-1 and V is TRBV2; 8 nucleotides align to TRBD2. V dropped 6 bases and J dropped 9; count of bases not matched to a gene: 4. CDR3 length equals 12 residues. CDR1 and CDR2 (germline): SNHLY, FYNNEI. Here the CDR3 DNA reads TGTGCCAGCAGGCGGGAGGCAGGTGAGCAGTTCTTC. Its translation: CASRREAGEQFF.

The chain employs TRBV19 and TRBJ2-2; D gene uncertain. CDR1 is LNHDA and CDR2 is SQIVND in the germline V gene (reference sequence). V was shortened by 2 bases and J by 7 bases, with 14 bases between the two germline ends. The CDR3 consists of 15 residues. CDR3 in amino acids: CASSIQARQNGELFF. CDR3 DNA sequence: TGTGCCAGTAGTATACAGGCCAGGCAGAACGGGGAGCTGTTTTTT.

The chain is built from TRBV19 and TRBJ1-2, with 9 bases identical to TRBD1. V was clipped by 5 bases and J by 7 bases; unmatched bases: 14. Germline V gene lookup returns CDR1 LNHDA and CDR2 SQIVND (reference sequence). This CDR3 is built from 16 residues. CDR3 nucleotides: TGTGCCAGTAGTCCTCGGACAGGGGCGGTAGAGAGTGGCTACACCTTC. It yields the protein CASSPRTGAVESGYTF.

This rearrangement joins TRBV30 to TRBJ1-2; D is possibly TRBD1 (5 bases). This CDR3 comprises 14 residues. The germline CDR1 and CDR2 sequences are GTSNPN and SVGIG (reference sequence). The V end lost 4 bases, the J end lost 0 bases, and 12 bases lay between the germline ends. CDR3 sequence reads: CAWTPGRSNYGYTF. CDR3 sequence (DNA): TGTGCCTGGACCCCAGGGCGGTCTAACTATGGCTACACCTTC.

This chain connects TRBV27 to TRBJ2-7, with D tentatively TRBD2 (6 bases). The CDR3 sequence is 16 residues long. Trimming removed 5 bases at V and 2 bases at J, with 19 bases between. CDR1 is MNHEY, CDR2 SMNVEV, per germline (reference sequence). The CDR3 sequence is CASSLLAGPIPYEQYF. In DNA form, the CDR3 reads TGTGCCAGCAGTCTACTAGCAGGGCCCATCCCCTACGAGCAGTACTTC.

The gene calls are TRBV19 and TRBJ1-4; 10 positions match TRBD1. The CDR3 spans 17 residues. Germline CDR1 is LNHDA and CDR2 is SQIVND (reference sequence). The trim removed 7 bases at V and 8 bases at J, leaving 16 bases unmatched. In DNA, the CDR3 is TGTGCCAGTACTTCGACAGGGGGCGGTATTTCGTGGGAAAAACTGTTTTTT. It is translated as CASTSTGGGISWEKLFF.

This clone was seen only a few times. The chain links TRBV6-5 to TRBJ1-2, with TRBD1 identical over 8 bases. The CDR3 runs to 15 residues. V gave up 5 bases and J gave up 8 bases; unmatched junction bases: 13. Germline-derived CDR1 and CDR2 are MNHEY and SVGAGI. In DNA form, the CDR3 reads TGTGCCAGCAGTCCTAACGGACAGGGTCAGAAAGGCTACACCTTC. Translation: CASSPNGQGQKGYTF.

The chain is built from TRBV5-4 and TRBJ1-2, with a tentative D call TRBD1 (6 bases). The germline V and J ends were trimmed by 4 bases and 3 bases, with 16 bases remaining between them. The CDR3 consists of 15 residues. Per the germline V gene, CDR1 is SGHNT and CDR2 is YYREEE (reference sequence). CDR3 nucleotides: TGTGCCAGCAGCCCGAGTCCAGGGGATTACTATGGCTACACCTTC. Protein sequence: CASSPSPGDYYGYTF.

The chain links TRBV6-1 to TRBJ2-7; D uncertain. Germline V gene data show CDR1 as MNHNS and CDR2 as SASEGT. The CDR3 is 15 amino acids. Trimming took off 1 base at V and 0 bases at J, with 10 bases between the two ends. The CDR3 coding sequence is TGTGCCAGCAGTGAAGGAGGAGCTAGCTCCTACGAGCAGTACTTC. Encoded protein: CASSEGGASSYEQYF.

The chain joins TRBV29-1 to TRBJ2-4, with D possibly TRBD1 on 6 matching bases. The CDR3 is made up of 12 amino acids. In germline, CDR1 is SQVTM, CDR2 ANQGSEA. Deletions cut 2 bases from V and 8 bases from J, with 10 bases between. CDR3 sequence reads: CSVEQGNDIQYF. In DNA, the CDR3 is TGCAGCGTTGAACAGGGGAACGACATTCAGTACTTC.